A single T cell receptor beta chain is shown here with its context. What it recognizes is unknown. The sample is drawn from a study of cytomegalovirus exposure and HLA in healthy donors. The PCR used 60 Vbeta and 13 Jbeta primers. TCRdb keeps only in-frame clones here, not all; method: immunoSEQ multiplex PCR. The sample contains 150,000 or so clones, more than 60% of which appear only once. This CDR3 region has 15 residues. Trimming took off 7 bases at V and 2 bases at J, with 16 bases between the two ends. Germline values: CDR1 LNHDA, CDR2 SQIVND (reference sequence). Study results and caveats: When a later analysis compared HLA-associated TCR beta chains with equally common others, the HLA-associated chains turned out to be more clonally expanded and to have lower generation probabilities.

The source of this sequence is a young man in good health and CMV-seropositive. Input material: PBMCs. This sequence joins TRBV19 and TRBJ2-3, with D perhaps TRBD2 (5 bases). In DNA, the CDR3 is TGTGCCAGTAAGGACGCGGGCACCAACACAGATACGCAGTATTTT. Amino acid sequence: CASKDAGTNTDTQYF.